The 20 T cell receptor beta chains in this list originate from one sample, sequenced in a study of T cell responses to AZD1222 COVID-19 vaccine. Assay: immunoSEQ multiplex PCR; the TCRdb copy retains only in-frame clones and omits some. The profile covers about 180,000 clones, with 80% to 90% appearing a single time and about 4.1% taken by the ten largest. Material: peripheral blood, obtained 28 days after the second dose of the MenACWY control vaccine. Source of these receptors: an adult who received the MenACWY meningococcal vaccine as a control.

This clone turned up a few times. V usage is TRBV11-2 and J usage is TRBJ1-2, with D perhaps matching TRBD1 (5 bases). Germline V lookup: CDR1 SGHAT, CDR2 FQNNGV. The germline V and J ends were trimmed by 1 base and 8 bases, with 14 bases remaining between them. The CDR3 is 14 amino acids. The CDR3 nucleotides read TGTGCCAGCAGCTTAGCTTTGATAGGGGAAGGCTACACCTTC. Translating gives CASSLALIGEGYTF.

This chain connects TRBV19 to TRBJ1-3; D is ambiguous. The CDR3 is 15 amino acids. V dropped 4 bases and J dropped 0 bases, with 10 bases sitting between them. Germline CDR1 is LNHDA and CDR2 is SQIVND (reference sequence). The chain's CDR3 is CASSTDLPSGNTIYF. Written as DNA, the CDR3 is TGTGCCAGTAGTACCGACCTACCCTCTGGAAACACCATATATTTT.

The chain uses TRBV6-2 or TRBV6-3 and TRBJ2-3; the match to TRBD1 covers 9 bases. The CDR3 loop spans 16 amino acids. Germline V gene data show CDR1 as MNHEY and CDR2 as SVGEGT. Germline trimming cut 2 bases from V and 4 bases from J; bases unmatched to any gene: 7. The CDR3 is CASSYGDRENPDTQYF. CDR3 sequence (DNA): TGTGCCAGCAGTTACGGGGACAGGGAGAACCCAGATACGCAGTATTTT.

This sequence joins TRBV29-1 and TRBJ1-1; no clear D. Germline CDR1 is SQVTM and CDR2 is ANQGSEA. V shed 6 bases and J shed 1 base, with 15 bases lying between them. The CDR3 covers 14 residues. The CDR3 reads CSVQTTSGNTEAFF. DNA for the CDR3: TGCAGCGTGCAAACTACTTCAGGGAACACTGAAGCTTTCTTT.

The chain combines TRBV29-1 with TRBJ2-7; D not certain. V was cut by 4 bases and J by 4 bases, with 11 bases left in between. CDR1 is SQVTM, CDR2 ANQGSEA, per germline. CDR3 size: 12 residues. The CDR3 DNA is TGCAGCGTTGCGGGCAATTATTACGAGCAGTACTTC. It yields the protein CSVAGNYYEQYF.

The chain uses TRBV6-2 or TRBV6-3 and TRBJ2-7; 11 nucleotides match TRBD2. With 5 bases clipped from V and 3 bases from J, the junction kept 15 bases outside the gene matches. Germline loops: CDR1 MNHEY, CDR2 SVGEGT. CDR3 size: 18 residues. The CDR3 region has the DNA TGTGCCAGCAGTATCATCCCGATTACTAGCGGGAGAGGCTACGAGCAGTACTTC. This sequence encodes CASSIIPITSGRGYEQYF.

This rearrangement joins TRBV6-5 to TRBJ2-1; 12 bases align to TRBD2. The germline CDR1 and CDR2 sequences are MNHEY and SVGAGI. V lost 9 bases, J lost 9 bases, and 3 bases stayed unmatched. This CDR3 contains 12 residues. The DNA of the CDR3 is TGTGCCAGTTCTAGCGGGAGGGTTGAGCAGTTCTTC. It encodes CASSSGRVEQFF.

The V and J genes are TRBV12-5 and TRBJ2-1; D is uncertain. The germline V gene encodes CDR1 LGHNT and CDR2 FRNRAP. CDR3 length: 13 amino acids. V lost 7 bases and J lost 4, with 11 bases in between. The DNA of the CDR3 is TGTGCTAGTGCCCTGTCCGGATACAATGAGCAGTTCTTC. Translating gives CASALSGYNEQFF. The whole variable domain, filled in from reference TRBV12-5 and TRBJ2-1, reads DARVTQTPRHKVTEMGQEVTMRCQPILGHNTVFWYRQTMMQGLELLAYFRNRAPLDDSGMPKDRFSAEMPDATLATLKIQPSEPRDSAVYFCASALSGYNEQFFGPGTRLTVL.

This clone was seen only once. The chain uses TRBV9 and TRBJ2-1; D possibly matches TRBD1 or TRBD2 (5 bases each). Germline V CDR1 and CDR2: SGDLS, YYNGEE. The length of the CDR3 is 15 residues. V lost 4 bases and J 7 bases, leaving 18 bases between the germline ends. In nucleotides, the CDR3 is TGTGCCAGCAGCCCAGAGGGGCTAGCAGCTAATGAGCAGTTCTTC. Encoded protein: CASSPEGLAANEQFF.

The chain employs TRBV4-3 and TRBJ2-7, with 7 bases that match TRBD1. Germline values: CDR1 LGHNA, CDR2 YSLEER. There are 15 residues in the CDR3. V was clipped by 0 bases and J by 3 bases; unmatched bases: 5. In DNA, the CDR3 is TGCGCCAGCAGCCAAGACAGGGGGTTTATCTACGAGCAGTACTTC. Amino acids: CASSQDRGFIYEQYF.

The chain joins TRBV3-1 (or the pseudogene TRBV3-2) to TRBJ2-5; D not certain. V lost 4 bases and J 1 base, leaving 16 bases between the germline ends. This CDR3 region has 16 residues. Germline CDR1 reads LGHDT; CDR2 reads YNNKEL (reference sequence). The CDR3 sequence is CASSPRVVWGQETQYF. The CDR3 DNA is TGTGCCAGCAGCCCCCGAGTGGTGTGGGGCCAAGAGACCCAGTACTTC.

This clone came up a few times. V is TRBV3-1 (or the pseudogene TRBV3-2) and J is TRBJ1-1; the D is unclear. The CDR3 extends over 12 amino acids. Germline V CDR1 and CDR2: LGHDT, YNNKEL (reference sequence). The V end was cut by 3 bases, the J end by 7 bases, with 9 bases between. The CDR3 sequence: CASSHGPGEAFF. The CDR3 bases are TGTGCCAGCAGCCATGGGCCGGGTGAAGCTTTCTTT.

The rearrangement joins TRBV5-1 to TRBJ2-1, with TRBD2 as a possible D gene (6 bases). The germline gives CDR1 SGHRS, CDR2 YFSETQ. With 4 bases removed from V and 3 bases from J, the gap between germline ends came to 14 bases. The CDR3 is 15 residues long. DNA for the CDR3: TGCGCCAGCAGCCTCCGACTAGGGATCTACAATGAGCAGTTCTTC. Its translation: CASSLRLGIYNEQFF.

V and J are TRBV29-1 and TRBJ1-2; tentative D call: TRBD1 (5 bases). Germline CDR1 and CDR2: SQVTM and ANQGSEA. V lost 1 base and J 8 bases, leaving 26 bases between the germline ends. The CDR3 is 17 amino acids. In DNA form, the CDR3 reads TGCAGCGTTGAAGGGCCACCTTTTTCCGGGACGACGGAGGGCTACACCTTC. The encoded protein is CSVEGPPFSGTTEGYTF.

This clone has just a few counts. This chain connects TRBV30 to TRBJ1-1, with 7 nucleotides matching TRBD1. V was clipped by 4 bases and J by 5 bases; unmatched bases: 4. Germline V gene data show CDR1 as GTSNPN and CDR2 as SVGIG (reference sequence). The CDR3 runs to 12 residues. CDR3 sequence reads: CAWTKGATEAFF. The CDR3 DNA sequence: TGTGCCTGGACCAAGGGGGCGACTGAAGCTTTCTTT.

The chain combines TRBV27 with TRBJ1-1, with D perhaps matching TRBD1 (6 bases). Per the germline V gene, CDR1 is MNHEY and CDR2 is SMNVEV (reference sequence). V lost 1 base and J 1 base, leaving 10 bases between the germline ends. The CDR3 is 15 amino acids. CDR3 residues: CASSLLAGENTEAFF. In nucleotides, the CDR3 is TGTGCCAGCAGTTTATTAGCAGGGGAGAACACTGAAGCTTTCTTT.

The rearrangement joins TRBV4-1 to TRBJ2-2; TRBD1 aligns across 7 bases. Unmatched junction bases numbered 6, after V lost 5 bases and J lost 3 bases. The CDR3 is made up of 15 amino acids. Germline V gives CDR1 MGHRA, CDR2 YSYEKL. The CDR3 DNA sequence: TGCGCCAGCAGCTACGGGACAGAAGACACCGGGGAGCTGTTTTTT. Protein product: CASSYGTEDTGELFF.

In its sample, this clone was seen once. The gene calls are TRBV4-1 and TRBJ1-5, with D maybe TRBD1 (5 bases). The CDR3 totals 16 residues. V was pared by 4 bases and J by 6 bases, with 19 bases between. Germline loops: CDR1 MGHRA, CDR2 YSYEKL. CDR3 region: CASSRSGGEEGQPQHF. The CDR3 DNA reads TGCGCCAGCAGCCGATCGGGGGGGGAAGAGGGTCAGCCCCAGCATTTT.

The chain combines TRBV28 with TRBJ1-5; tentative D call: TRBD1 (5 bases). The germline CDR1 and CDR2 sequences are MDHEN and SYDVKM. This CDR3 is built from 15 residues. V was shortened by 2 bases and J by 7 bases, with 15 bases between the two germline ends. Written as DNA, the CDR3 is TGTGCCAGCAGTTTAAGCTCACTAGGGGAACAGCCCCAGCATTTT. Translated, it gives CASSLSSLGEQPQHF.

The chain links TRBV11-2 to TRBJ2-5; D is unresolved. Germline loops: CDR1 SGHAT, CDR2 FQNNGV. The CDR3 runs to 15 residues. The V gene lost 5 bases and the J gene lost 2 bases, with 15 bases spanning the gap. CDR3 sequence reads: CASSPTGIRQETQYF. CDR3 nucleotide sequence: TGTGCCAGCAGCCCGACCGGAATCAGGCAAGAGACCCAGTACTTC.